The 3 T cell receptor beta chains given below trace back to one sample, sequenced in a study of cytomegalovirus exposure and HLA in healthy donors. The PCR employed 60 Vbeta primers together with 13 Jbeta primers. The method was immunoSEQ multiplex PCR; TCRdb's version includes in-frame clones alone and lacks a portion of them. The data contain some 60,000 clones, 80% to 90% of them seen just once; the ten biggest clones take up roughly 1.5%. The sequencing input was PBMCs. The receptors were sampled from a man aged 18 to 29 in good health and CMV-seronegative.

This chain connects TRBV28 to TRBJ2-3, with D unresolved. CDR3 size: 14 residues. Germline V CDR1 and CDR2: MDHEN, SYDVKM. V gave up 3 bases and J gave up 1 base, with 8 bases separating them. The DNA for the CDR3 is TGTGCCAGCAGTTTCCTCCTCGGCACAGATACGCAGTATTTT. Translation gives CASSFLLGTDTQYF.

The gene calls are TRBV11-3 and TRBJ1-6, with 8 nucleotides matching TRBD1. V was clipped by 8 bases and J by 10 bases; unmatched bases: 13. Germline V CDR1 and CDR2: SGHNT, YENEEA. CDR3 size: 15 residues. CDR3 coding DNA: TGTGCCAGCGGTGGGCAGGGGGCGAAGGGATCACCCCTCCACTTT. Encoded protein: CASGGQGAKGSPLHF.

In DNA, the CDR3 is TGTGCCAGCAGCGCCCTAGCGGGGGGTAACACAGATACGCAGTATTTT. Its translation is CASSALAGGNTDTQYF. The chain recombines TRBV9 with TRBJ2-3; 11 nucleotides align to TRBD2. Germline V gene lookup returns CDR1 SGDLS and CDR2 YYNGEE. The CDR3 runs to 16 residues. The ends lost 3 bases at V and 2 bases at J; junction bases unmatched: 5.